The source of this T cell receptor beta chain is a study of blood T cell repertoires in COVID-19. Study context: T cells, B-cell-depleted T cells, or PBMCs supplied cDNA or gDNA.

Methods used by the authors: Reference gene primers were amplified, and this amplification served to estimate nucleated cell counts. The assay was immunoSEQ multiplex PCR, and TCRdb's table has in-frame clones only and misses some. V, J and clone size derive from that table, while D and trimming were established from the DNA sequence. The sample comprises 150,000 to 200,000 clones, 70% to 90% of which are singletons, and approximately 0.8% rests with the top ten. Clinical history as reported by participants underpinned cohort assignment. The J segment lost 4 bases and the V segment lost 4 bases, leaving 12 bases of the junction unmatched. Germline V lookup: CDR1 SGHRS, CDR2 YFSETQ. This CDR3 has 16 amino acids.

The specimen sequenced was PBMCs or T cells enriched from blood (not recorded which). The rearrangement uses TRBV5-1 and TRBJ2-3, with 7 bases identical to TRBD2. This TCR came from a woman aged 18-35 years who had recovered from COVID-19. This CDR3 is CASSALPRGGADTQYF. As DNA, the CDR3 is TGCGCCAGCAGCGCCTTGCCTCGCGGGGGAGCAGATACGCAGTATTTT.